These 13 T cell receptor beta chains originate from one sample sequenced in a study of T cells in Graves' hyperthyroidism and ophthalmopathy. Amplification of TCR beta CDR3 regions was performed using RNA transcripts as template. HTBI primers were the set used in a first-round RT-PCR of the TCR CDR3. A single record per CDR3 protein comes from TCRdb applying MiXCR to the multiplex PCR reads. The sample has hundreds of thousands of distinct CDR3 sequences, around 25% seen once. Source material: blood. These TCRs come from a man aged 45-60 years with Graves' hyperthyroidism.

The chain combines TRBV29-1 with TRBJ1-1, with TRBD1 matching 11 bases. This CDR3 contains 16 residues. CDR1 SQVTM and CDR2 ANQGSEA come from the germline V gene. V dropped 4 bases and J dropped 1; count of bases not matched to a gene: 8. CDR3 sequence: CSVVSDRGRRNTEAFF. The CDR3 DNA reads TGCAGCGTTGTTTCGGACAGGGGGCGACGGAACACTGAAGCTTTCTTT.

The chain uses TRBV6-1 and TRBJ2-1, with D tentatively TRBD1 or TRBD2 (5 bases each). Per germline, CDR1 MNHNS and CDR2 SASEGT. The CDR3 runs 16 residues. With 7 bases removed from V and 4 bases from J, the gap between germline ends came to 20 bases. The CDR3 is CASTRDPKGLYNEQFF. The CDR3 DNA is TGTGCCAGCACCCGGGACCCCAAGGGTCTGTACAATGAGCAGTTCTTC.

Only a few counts were recorded for this clonotype. The V gene is TRBV3-1, the J gene TRBJ2-7; TRBD1 matches 7 bases. Germline lookup yields CDR1 LGHDT and CDR2 YNNKEL (reference sequence). CDR3 length equals 16 residues. Trimming took 3 bases from V and 7 from J; bases not matched to a gene: 15. CDR3 protein: CASSHTSEQGRNEQYF. CDR3 in DNA: TGTGCCAGCAGCCACACCTCAGAACAGGGGCGAAATGAGCAGTACTTC.

J is TRBJ2-7 and V is TRBV9; TRBD1 matches at 10 bases. Trimming took 5 bases from V and 3 from J; bases not matched to a gene: 5. Germline CDR1 reads SGDLS; CDR2 reads YYNGEE. This CDR3 has 14 residues. The CDR3, as DNA: TGTGCCAGCAGTAAGGGACAGGGGTACTACGAGCAGTACTTC. Translation: CASSKGQGYYEQYF.

This clonotype was found once. V is TRBV3-1 and J is TRBJ2-2; D remains unclear. This CDR3 has 16 residues. With 4 bases removed from V and 0 bases from J, the gap between germline ends came to 12 bases. Germline CDR1 LGHDT, CDR2 YNNKEL (reference sequence). The CDR3 bases are TGTGCCAGCAGCCCCTTTTTAGGGTCGAACACCGGGGAGCTGTTTTTT. It codes for CASSPFLGSNTGELFF. Using reference TRBV3-1 and TRBJ2-2 for the parts outside the CDR3, the full variable domain is DTAVSQTPKYLVTQMGNDKSIKCEQNLGHDTMYWYKQDSKKFLKIMFSYNNKELIINETVPNRFSPKSPDKAHLNLHINSLELGDSAVYFCASSPFLGSNTGELFFGEGSRLTVL.

There are many counts of this clonotype. The chain links TRBV11-2 to TRBJ2-1, with a tentative D call TRBD2 (5 bases). Germline V gene sequence: CDR1 SGHAT, CDR2 FQNNGV. This CDR3 region has 13 residues. V was pared by 1 base and J by 6 bases, with 7 bases between. As DNA, the CDR3 is TGTGCCAGCAGCTTAGGCGGGCTCAATGAGCAGTTCTTC. Encoded protein: CASSLGGLNEQFF.

The rearrangement joins TRBV27 to TRBJ2-1, with 8 bases fitting TRBD2. This CDR3 region has 14 residues. The trim removed 6 bases at V and 1 base at J, leaving 2 bases unmatched. Per the germline V gene, CDR1 is MNHEY and CDR2 is SMNVEV (reference sequence). The CDR3 here is CASRVAGSYNEQFF. The DNA of the CDR3 is TGTGCCAGCAGGGTAGCGGGATCCTACAATGAGCAGTTCTTC.

V is TRBV6-2 or TRBV6-3 and J is TRBJ2-2; 13 positions agree with TRBD2. There are 20 residues in the CDR3. The V and J ends lost 2 bases and 0 bases, in that order; junction bases with no gene match: 9. Germline V gene sequence: CDR1 MNHEY, CDR2 SVGEGT. The CDR3 nucleotides read TGTGCCAGCAGTTACCAAGGACTAGCGGGAGTTTTAGCGAACACCGGGGAGCTGTTTTTT. Translation: CASSYQGLAGVLANTGELFF.

This clonotype was detected a few times. V gene TRBV12-3 or TRBV12-4 combines with J gene TRBJ2-7; 11 bases align to TRBD2. Trimming took 8 bases from V and 3 from J; bases not matched to a gene: 9. This CDR3 is built from 15 residues. This chain's CDR3 is CASGRQGLADYEQYF. The CDR3 coding sequence is TGTGCCAGCGGACGGCAGGGACTAGCGGACTACGAGCAGTACTTC.

This clonotype was detected ten times or more. The V call is TRBV6-1, the J call TRBJ2-5, with D unclear. The V and J ends lost 9 bases and 5 bases respectively, with 16 bases between them. CDR1 is MNHNS, CDR2 SASEGT, per germline. This CDR3 has 13 residues. The CDR3 loop is CASQVETWETQYF. In DNA, the CDR3 is TGTGCCAGTCAGGTGGAGACCTGGGAGACCCAGTACTTC.

A few counts support this clonotype. V usage is TRBV12-3 or TRBV12-4 and J usage is TRBJ1-2, with 8 bases aligning to TRBD1. V lost 2 bases and J lost 2; bases outside the gene matches: 1. The CDR3 covers 14 residues. CDR3: CASSLQGANYGYTF. CDR3 bases: TGTGCCAGCAGTTTACAGGGGGCGAACTATGGCTACACCTTC.

V usage is TRBV7-3 and J usage is TRBJ2-2; the match to TRBD1 covers 7 bases. The CDR3 length is 16 residues. Looked up from germline, CDR1 is SGHTA and CDR2 is FQGTGA. Germline trimming cut 5 bases from V and 4 bases from J; bases unmatched to any gene: 10. The CDR3 sequence is CASSTPTGSGTGELFF. The CDR3 region has the DNA TGTGCCAGCAGCACTCCGACAGGGTCGGGCACCGGGGAGCTGTTTTTT.

The table lists this clonotype with many counts. A much larger clone is a single base away; this may be a read error. The chain carries TRBV2 and TRBJ2-3, with D possibly matching TRBD1 (5 bases). The CDR3 spans 12 residues. The V end was cut by 6 bases, the J end by 1 base, with 5 bases between. Germline CDR1 is SNHLY and CDR2 is FYNNEI. The CDR3 coding sequence is TGTGCCAGCAGAGGGGGCACAGATACGCAGTATTTT. Amino acids: CASRGGTDTQYF.